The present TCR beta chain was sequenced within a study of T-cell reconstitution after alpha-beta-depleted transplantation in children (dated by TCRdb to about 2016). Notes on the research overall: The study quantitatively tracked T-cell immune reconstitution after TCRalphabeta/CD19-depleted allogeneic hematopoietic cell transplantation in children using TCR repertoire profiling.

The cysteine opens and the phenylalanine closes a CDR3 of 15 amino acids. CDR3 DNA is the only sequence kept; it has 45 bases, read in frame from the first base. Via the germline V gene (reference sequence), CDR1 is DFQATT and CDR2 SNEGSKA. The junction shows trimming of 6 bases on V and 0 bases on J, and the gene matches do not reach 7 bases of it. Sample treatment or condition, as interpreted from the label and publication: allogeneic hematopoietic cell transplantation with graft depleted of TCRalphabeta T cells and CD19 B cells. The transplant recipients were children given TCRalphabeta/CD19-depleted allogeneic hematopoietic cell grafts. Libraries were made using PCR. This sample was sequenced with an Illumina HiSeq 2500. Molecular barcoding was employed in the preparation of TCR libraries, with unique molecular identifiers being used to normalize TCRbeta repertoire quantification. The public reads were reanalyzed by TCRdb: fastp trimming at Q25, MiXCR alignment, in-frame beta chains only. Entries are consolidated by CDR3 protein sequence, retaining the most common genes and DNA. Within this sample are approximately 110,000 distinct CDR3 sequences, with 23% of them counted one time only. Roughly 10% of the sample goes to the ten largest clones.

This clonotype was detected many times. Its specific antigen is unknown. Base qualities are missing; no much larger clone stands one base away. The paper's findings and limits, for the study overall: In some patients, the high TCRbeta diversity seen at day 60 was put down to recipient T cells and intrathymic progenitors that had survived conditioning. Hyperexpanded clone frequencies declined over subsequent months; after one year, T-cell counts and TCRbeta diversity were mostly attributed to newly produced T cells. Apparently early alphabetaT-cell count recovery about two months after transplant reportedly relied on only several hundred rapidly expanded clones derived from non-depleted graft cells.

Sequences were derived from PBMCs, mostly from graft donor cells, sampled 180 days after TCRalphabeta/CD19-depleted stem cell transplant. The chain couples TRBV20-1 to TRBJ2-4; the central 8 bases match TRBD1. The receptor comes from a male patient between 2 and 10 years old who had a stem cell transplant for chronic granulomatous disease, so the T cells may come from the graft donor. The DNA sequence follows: TGCAGTGCAGTACCTCAGGGGGCAGCCAAAAACATTCAGTACTTC. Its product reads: CSAVPQGAAKNIQYF.